This T cell receptor beta chain was sequenced for a study of blood T cell repertoires in COVID-19. At the level of the study: T cells, B-cell-depleted T cells, or PBMCs provided the cDNA or gDNA that served as material.

Trimming removed 4 bases from V and 0 bases from J; junction bases left unmatched: 4. Germline V CDR1 and CDR2: MGHRA, YSYEKL. CDR3 length equals 15 residues. Profiled with immunoSEQ multiplex PCR; TCRdb holds only in-frame clones, not every one. The sample holds a few hundred thousand clones; approximately 90% are singletons and the top ten take 6% to 7%. Allocation to cohorts depended on clinical history reported by the participants. Resolution of symptoms, clearance, or two negative PCRs was present in recovered Cohort 3 donors. The gene calls are TRBV4-1 and TRBJ2-3, with 7 bases aligning to TRBD2. The sample taken for sequencing was PBMCs or T cells enriched from blood (not recorded which). The TCR sequence derives from a middle-aged woman who had recovered from COVID-19. As DNA, the CDR3 is TGCGCCAGCAGCCCGGACGGGAGGAGCACAGATACGCAGTATTTT. Translation: CASSPDGRSTDTQYF.